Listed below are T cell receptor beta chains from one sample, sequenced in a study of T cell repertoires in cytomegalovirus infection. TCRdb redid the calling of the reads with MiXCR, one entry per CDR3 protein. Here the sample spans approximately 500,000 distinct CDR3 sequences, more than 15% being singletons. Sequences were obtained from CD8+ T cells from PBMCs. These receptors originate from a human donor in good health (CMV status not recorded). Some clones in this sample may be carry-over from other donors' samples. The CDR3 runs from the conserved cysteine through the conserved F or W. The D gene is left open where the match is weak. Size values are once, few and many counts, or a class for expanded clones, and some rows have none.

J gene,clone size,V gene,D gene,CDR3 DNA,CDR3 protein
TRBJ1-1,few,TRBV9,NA,TGTGCCAGCAGCGTAGCTTTGGACAGCTCTATGAACACTGAAGCTTTCTTT,CASSVALDSSMNTEAFF
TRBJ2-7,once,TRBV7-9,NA,TGTGCCTGCAGCCCCAGAGATTCCTACGAGCAGTACTTC,CACSPRDSYEQYF
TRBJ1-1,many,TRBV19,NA,TGTGCCAGTAGTTCCAGACAGGTCGAAGCTTTCTTT,CASSSRQVEAFF
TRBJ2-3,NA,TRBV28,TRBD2,TGTGCCAGCAGTTTTGATGGGAGGGGCCTCACTAGAACGCAGTATTTT,CASSFDGRGLTRTQYF
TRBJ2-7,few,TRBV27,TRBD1,TGTGCCAGCAGTTTATACCAGGGGGCCTCCTACGAGCAGTACTTC,CASSLYQGASYEQYF
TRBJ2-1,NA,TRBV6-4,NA,TGTGCCAGCAGTGACTCAGGAAATCGGTACAATGAGCAGTTCTTC,CASSDSGNRYNEQFF
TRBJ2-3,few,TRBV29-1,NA,TGCAGCGTTGTCCCAGGGCCCCGCACAGATACGCAGTATTTT,CSVVPGPRTDTQYF
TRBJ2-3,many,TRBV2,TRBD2,TGTGCCAGCAGTGGGCAAACTAGCGACGGCACAGATACGCAGTATTTT,CASSGQTSDGTDTQYF
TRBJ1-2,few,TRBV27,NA,TGTGCCAGCAGGACCGGGGGGGGCTTGTATGGCTACACCTTC,CASRTGGGLYGYTF
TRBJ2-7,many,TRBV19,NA,TGTGCCAGTAGCGCGGGACAGACCTACGAGCAGTACTTC,CASSAGQTYEQYF
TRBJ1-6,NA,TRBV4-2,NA,TGTGCCAGCAGCCAAAGACAGCAATATTCACCCCTCCACTTT,CASSQRQQYSPLHF
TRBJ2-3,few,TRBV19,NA,TGTGCCAGTCGCTGGGGGCCAAACACAGATACGCAGTATTTT,CASRWGPNTDTQYF
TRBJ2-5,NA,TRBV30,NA,TGTGCCTGGAAGGGTAAAGAGACCCAGTACTTC,CAWKGKETQYF
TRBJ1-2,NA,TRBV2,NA,TGTGCCAGCACAGGGCTGGCGGGGTGGGGCTACACCTTC,CASTGLAGWGYTF
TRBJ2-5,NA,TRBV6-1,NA,TGTGCCAGCAGTGATTGGGGATTCGAGACCCAGTACTTC,CASSDWGFETQYF
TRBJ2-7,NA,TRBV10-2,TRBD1,TGCGCCAGCACCATGGGACAGGGAGACCACGAGCAGTACTTC,CASTMGQGDHEQYF
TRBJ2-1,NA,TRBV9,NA,TGTGCCAGCAGCGTAGAGGCAGACCCTTACAATGAGCAGTTCTTC,CASSVEADPYNEQFF
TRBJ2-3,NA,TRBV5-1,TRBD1,TGCGCCAGCAGCTTGGAATGGACAGGCCTCACAGATACGCAGTATTTT,CASSLEWTGLTDTQYF
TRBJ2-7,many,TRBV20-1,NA,TGCAGTGCTAGAGATGTGGGAGGTAGAGAGGAGCAGTACTTC,CSARDVGGREEQYF
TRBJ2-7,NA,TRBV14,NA,TGTGCCAGCAGCCAAGGGTCCGCCACCTACGAGCAGTACTTC,CASSQGSATYEQYF
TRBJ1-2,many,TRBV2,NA,TGTGCCAGCAGTGAAGCTTCGAATGGCTACACCTTC,CASSEASNGYTF
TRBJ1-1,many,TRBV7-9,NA,TGTGCCAGCAGCCAGGACAGCATGAACACTGAAGCTTTCTTT,CASSQDSMNTEAFF
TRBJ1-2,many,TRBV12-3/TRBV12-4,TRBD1,TGTGCCAGCAGTGACACCACCGGGACAGGGGAATATGGCTACACCTTC,CASSDTTGTGEYGYTF
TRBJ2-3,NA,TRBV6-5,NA,TGTGCCAGCAGTTGGGACCGCACAGATACGCAGTATTTT,CASSWDRTDTQYF
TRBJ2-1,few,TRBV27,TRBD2,TGTGCCAGCAGGGGGGGACTAGCGGCCCCCCCAGGGCAGTTCTTC,CASRGGLAAPPGQFF
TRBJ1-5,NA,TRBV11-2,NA,TGTGCCAGCAGCTTAGATGTCAATCAGCTCCAGCATTTT,CASSLDVNQLQHF
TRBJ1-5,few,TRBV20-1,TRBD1,TGCAGTGCTAGAGTAGACAGGGTAAATCAGCCCCAGCATTTT,CSARVDRVNQPQHF
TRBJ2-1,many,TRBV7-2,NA,TGTGCCAGCAGCTCGACTAGAACGCGCTACAATGAGCAGTTCTTC,CASSSTRTRYNEQFF
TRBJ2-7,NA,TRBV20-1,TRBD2,TGCAGTGCTAGATCATCAAAGCGGGGGGGCTACGAGCAGTACTTC,CSARSSKRGGYEQYF
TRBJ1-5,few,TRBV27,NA,TGTGCCAGCAGTCAGGGTGCGGGCCTCAATCAGCCCCAGCATTTT,CASSQGAGLNQPQHF
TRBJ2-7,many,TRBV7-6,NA,TGTGCCAGCAGCCCCCGGGAGCCGTACTACGAGCAGTACTTC,CASSPREPYYEQYF
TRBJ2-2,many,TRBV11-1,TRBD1,TGTGCCAGCAGCCCCACGACAGGGCTCGGCGGGGAGCTGTTTTTT,CASSPTTGLGGELFF